The rows below give T cell receptor beta chains drawn from one sample of a study of T cell responses to AZD1222 COVID-19 vaccine. Repertoires were generated with immunoSEQ multiplex PCR, while TCRdb's copy carries only in-frame clones and drops some. The sample holds roughly 67,000 clones; 85% to 90% are singletons and the top ten take roughly 8%. The sequencing here drew on peripheral blood, taken on day 0 of AZD1222 vaccination. These receptor sequences come from an adult in good health. CDR3s include the opening cysteine and the closing phenylalanine or tryptophan. Fields, in order: V gene, clone size, J gene, D gene, CDR3 DNA, CDR3 protein. A D gene is named only where the DNA matches it firmly. The size of a clone is reported for some rows only, either as once, few or many, or as a class for expanded clones.

V gene: TRBV6-1
clone size: .
J gene: TRBJ2-2
D gene: TRBD1
CDR3 DNA: TGTGCCAGCAGTGGGGGACAGGGGTGGAACACCGGGGAGCTGTTTTTT
CDR3 protein: CASSGGQGWNTGELFF

V gene: TRBV29-1
clone size: .
J gene: TRBJ2-1
D gene: TRBD2
CDR3 DNA: TGCAGCGTTGTACCCAGGGCCGGGACTAGGTACAATGAGCAGTTCTTC
CDR3 protein: CSVVPRAGTRYNEQFF

V gene: TRBV24-1
clone size: .
J gene: TRBJ2-1
D gene: .
CDR3 DNA: TGTGCCACCAGTGACCACAGGACCTCTAATGAGCAGTTCTTC
CDR3 protein: CATSDHRTSNEQFF

V gene: TRBV28
clone size: .
J gene: TRBJ2-7
D gene: .
CDR3 DNA: TGTGCCAGCAGTTTCGTGGAGAACAGACCCTCCTACGAGCAGTACTTC
CDR3 protein: CASSFVENRPSYEQYF

V gene: TRBV11-2
clone size: .
J gene: TRBJ2-3
D gene: TRBD1
CDR3 DNA: TGTGCCAGCAGCTTAGGGGACAGGGTAAAATCAGATACGCAGTATTTT
CDR3 protein: CASSLGDRVKSDTQYF

V gene: TRBV13
clone size: .
J gene: TRBJ2-1
D gene: .
CDR3 DNA: TGTGCCAGCAGAGGCTCAGGAAGCAATGAGCAGTTCTTC
CDR3 protein: CASRGSGSNEQFF

V gene: TRBV11-3
clone size: .
J gene: TRBJ1-3
D gene: .
CDR3 DNA: TGTGCCAGCAGCTTGGGGTCTGGAAACACCATATATTTT
CDR3 protein: CASSLGSGNTIYF

V gene: TRBV5-1
clone size: .
J gene: TRBJ1-2
D gene: .
CDR3 DNA: TGCGCCAGCAGCGACGTACCCGGGGCCCCTAACTATGGCTACACCTTC
CDR3 protein: CASSDVPGAPNYGYTF

V gene: TRBV27
clone size: .
J gene: TRBJ2-3
D gene: .
CDR3 DNA: TGTGCCAGCAGTTACGACAGACATACGCAGTATTTT
CDR3 protein: CASSYDRHTQYF

V gene: TRBV19
clone size: .
J gene: TRBJ2-2
D gene: .
CDR3 DNA: TGTGCCAGTAGTATAGGCTCCACCGGGGAGCTGTTTTTT
CDR3 protein: CASSIGSTGELFF

V gene: TRBV7-6
clone size: few
J gene: TRBJ2-7
D gene: TRBD1
CDR3 DNA: TGTGCCAGCAGCTTATCCCCTGCGGGACAGGGGCAGGGGGAGCAGTACTTC
CDR3 protein: CASSLSPAGQGQGEQYF

V gene: TRBV2
clone size: .
J gene: TRBJ1-2
D gene: .
CDR3 DNA: TGTGCCAGCAGTGGCCAGGTTGTGAACTATGGCTACACCTTC
CDR3 protein: CASSGQVVNYGYTF

V gene: TRBV6-2/TRBV6-3
clone size: .
J gene: TRBJ1-2
D gene: .
CDR3 DNA: TGTGCCAGCAGTCTCAGGGGCAACTATGGCTACACCTTC
CDR3 protein: CASSLRGNYGYTF

V gene: TRBV5-5
clone size: .
J gene: TRBJ1-1
D gene: .
CDR3 DNA: TGTGCCAGCGGGGGTAGGGCTATTGAAACTGAAGCTTTCTTT
CDR3 protein: CASGGRAIETEAFF

V gene: TRBV18
clone size: .
J gene: TRBJ2-1
D gene: .
CDR3 DNA: TGTGCCAGCTCCTTGGGACGGGACTACAATGAGCAGTTCTTC
CDR3 protein: CASSLGRDYNEQFF

V gene: TRBV28
clone size: .
J gene: TRBJ1-1
D gene: .
CDR3 DNA: TGTGCCACCCTCACCCCAGGAGTTGGAACTGAAGCTTTCTTT
CDR3 protein: CATLTPGVGTEAFF

V gene: TRBV18
clone size: once
J gene: TRBJ1-2
D gene: TRBD1
CDR3 DNA: TGTGCCAGCTCAACAGGGACAGGCTATGGCTACACCTTC
CDR3 protein: CASSTGTGYGYTF

V gene: TRBV29-1
clone size: .
J gene: TRBJ1-1
D gene: .
CDR3 DNA: TGCAGCGTATTAAGAATGAACACTGAAGCTTTCTTT
CDR3 protein: CSVLRMNTEAFF

V gene: TRBV9
clone size: .
J gene: TRBJ2-1
D gene: TRBD1
CDR3 DNA: TGTGCCAGCAGCGTAGCCGGACAGGGCTCGAATGAGCAGTTCTTC
CDR3 protein: CASSVAGQGSNEQFF

V gene: TRBV6-1
clone size: .
J gene: TRBJ1-2
D gene: TRBD1
CDR3 DNA: TGTGCCAGCAGTGCAAACTCGGGACAGGCCATCTATGGCTACACCTTC
CDR3 protein: CASSANSGQAIYGYTF

V gene: TRBV19
clone size: .
J gene: TRBJ2-5
D gene: TRBD2
CDR3 DNA: TGTGCCAGTAAGAGGGTGCCGGGACTAGCGGGAGAAACCCAGTACTTC
CDR3 protein: CASKRVPGLAGETQYF

V gene: TRBV5-4
clone size: .
J gene: TRBJ2-5
D gene: TRBD1
CDR3 DNA: TGTGCCAGCAGCTTGGGACAGGGAGAGACCCAGTACTTC
CDR3 protein: CASSLGQGETQYF